The 5 T cell receptor beta chains listed next were all sequenced from one sample in a study of OX40 agonist ivuxolimab in advanced cancers. Only in-frame clones appear in the TCRdb table, and some are missing; sequencing was by immunoSEQ multiplex PCR. The sample consists of 100,000 or so clones, about 92% of them appearing once. Sequencing used CD4+ or CD8+ T cells sorted from blood, obtained in a trial of the OX40 agonist ivuxolimab. The receptors originated from an adult with an advanced solid tumor such as melanoma, head and neck, liver or kidney cancer.

The V and J genes are TRBV6-5 and TRBJ2-7, with D uncertain. The CDR3 has 13 amino acids. The V end was cut by 0 bases, the J end by 7 bases, with 10 bases between. The germline CDR1 and CDR2 sequences are MNHEY and SVGAGI. DNA of the CDR3: TGTGCCAGCAGTTACTCTGGTACCCGAGAGCAGTACTTC. This translates into CASSYSGTREQYF.

This sequence joins TRBV18 and TRBJ2-2, with TRBD1 matching over 7 bases. Germline V gene lookup returns CDR1 KGHSH and CDR2 LQKENI. There are 15 residues in the CDR3. V was pared by 3 bases and J by 0 bases, with 1 base of the junction left unmatched. The CDR3 DNA sequence: TGTGCCAGCTCACCCGGGACAGCGAACACCGGGGAGCTGTTTTTT. The encoded protein is CASSPGTANTGELFF. The variable domain in full, with the rest retrieved from reference TRBV18 and TRBJ2-2, is NAGVMQNPRHLVRRRGQEARLRCSPMKGHSHVYWYRQLPEEGLKFMVYLQKENIIDESGMPKERFSAEFPKEGPSILRIQQVVRGDSAAYFCASSPGTANTGELFFGEGSRLTVL.

This clone came up once. The J gene is TRBJ2-3, the V gene TRBV4-1; no clear D. The V gene's germline CDR1 is MGHRA and CDR2 YSYEKL. Trimming took off 0 bases at V and 1 base at J, with 8 bases between the two ends. CDR3 length: 15 residues. Here the CDR3 reads CASSQENRGTDTQYF. The CDR3 DNA sequence: TGCGCCAGCAGCCAAGAGAACCGGGGCACAGATACGCAGTATTTT.

This clone was detected once. This chain joins TRBV5-1 and TRBJ2-7, with TRBD1 identical over 10 bases. This CDR3 contains 15 residues. The trim removed 0 bases at V and 4 bases at J, leaving 4 bases unmatched. Per germline, CDR1 SGHRS and CDR2 YFSETQ. The CDR3 here is CASSLGLGQGYEQYF. The DNA of the CDR3 is TGCGCCAGCAGCTTGGGGTTGGGACAGGGGTACGAGCAGTACTTC.

This sequence joins TRBV5-5 and TRBJ1-2, with a possible D match to TRBD1 (5 bases). The CDR3 is 14 residues long. Germline V lookup: CDR1 SGHKS, CDR2 YYEKEE (reference sequence). V lost 3 bases to trimming and J lost 3 bases, with 12 bases between them. The CDR3 reads CASSYTGGDYGYTF. In DNA form, the CDR3 reads TGTGCCAGCAGCTACACAGGAGGAGACTATGGCTACACCTTC.